This TCR beta chain was documented in a study of CD8 T cells in ankylosing spondylitis. Study-level results: Prior literature has documented some motif variants in synovial fluid and blood from reactive arthritis. Matched synovial fluid from ankylosing spondylitis patients was reported to be enriched for disease-linked clones. Ankylosing spondylitis blood appeared to be characterized by a TCR beta motif of several highly homologous variants.

Concerning this clonotype itself: The antigen remains undetermined. Relative to the germline gene, one junction end is altered; a read error may explain this.

Construction of TCR beta libraries was performed using quantitative 5'-RACE with molecular barcodes. TCRdb reprocessed the 5' RACE reads via MiXCR and lists one record per CDR3 protein. Of around 770,000 distinct CDR3 sequences in the sample, about 20% were seen once. The sample was blood, either unsorted or a sorted T cell fraction (not recorded which). The sequence came from a male donor with ankylosing spondylitis.

CDR3 in amino acids: CASNQPSGGVNEQFF. CDR3 in DNA: TGCGCCAGCAACCAACCCAGCGGGGGGGTCAATGAGCAGTTCTTC. The chain combines TRBV4-1 with TRBJ2-1, with TRBD2 matching 10 bases. Germline V lookup: CDR1 MGHRA, CDR2 YSYEKL. The length of the CDR3 is 15 residues.